Sequencing of this T cell receptor (beta chain) was carried out in a study of post-analysis software for immune sequencing data. Whole-study results and caveats: Controls had lower frequencies than patients of 4 or 5 TRBV segments, which included TRBV5-6, TRBV5-1 and TRBV20-1. F-measure co-clustering was strong for batch-matched samples. Controls had significantly higher normalized Chao1 diversity than multiple sclerosis patients.

As concerns this clonotype: Its matching antigen is unknown.

Germline V gene sequence: CDR1 SNHLY, CDR2 FYNNEI. The CDR3 contains 15 residues. The V gene end was trimmed by 2 bases and the J gene end by 0 bases; junction bases not matched to a gene: 4. Included in the TCR beta cDNA libraries were unique molecular identifiers. TCRdb itself ran the PCR reads through MiXCR, one entry per CDR3 protein. In the table there are about 400,000 distinct CDR3 sequences, 30% to 45% of which are singletons. The receptor was isolated from a girl aged 5-17 years with multiple sclerosis. The rearrangement uses TRBV2 and TRBJ2-7, with 7 bases aligning to TRBD2. Sequenced material: blood. CDR3 protein: CASSERDYNSYEQYF. In DNA form, the CDR3 reads TGTGCCAGCAGTGAACGGGACTATAACTCCTACGAGCAGTACTTC.